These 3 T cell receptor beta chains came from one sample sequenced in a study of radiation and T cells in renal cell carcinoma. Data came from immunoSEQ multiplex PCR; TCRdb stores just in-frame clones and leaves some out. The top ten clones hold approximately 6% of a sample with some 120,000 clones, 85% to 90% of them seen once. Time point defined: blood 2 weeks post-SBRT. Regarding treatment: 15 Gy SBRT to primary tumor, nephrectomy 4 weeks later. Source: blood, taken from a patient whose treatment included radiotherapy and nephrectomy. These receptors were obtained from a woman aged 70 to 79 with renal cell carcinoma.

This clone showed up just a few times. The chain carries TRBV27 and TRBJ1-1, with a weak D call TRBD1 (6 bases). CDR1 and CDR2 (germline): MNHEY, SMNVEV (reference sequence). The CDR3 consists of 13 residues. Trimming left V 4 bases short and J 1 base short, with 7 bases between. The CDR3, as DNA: TGTGCCAGCAGTTGGGGACAGAACACTGAAGCTTTCTTT. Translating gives CASSWGQNTEAFF.

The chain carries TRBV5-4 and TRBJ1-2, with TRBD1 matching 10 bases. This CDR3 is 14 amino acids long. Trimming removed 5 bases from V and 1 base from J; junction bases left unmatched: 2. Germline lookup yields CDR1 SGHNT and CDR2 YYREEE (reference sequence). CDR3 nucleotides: TGTGCCAGCAGGACAGGGGGCGATAACTATGGCTACACCTTC. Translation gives CASRTGGDNYGYTF. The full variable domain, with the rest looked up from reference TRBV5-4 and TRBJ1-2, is ETGVTQSPTHLIKTRGQQVTLRCSSQSGHNTVSWYQQALGQGPQFIFQYYREEENGRGNFPPRFSGLQFPNYSSELNVNALELDDSALYLCASRTGGDNYGYTFGSGTRLTVV.

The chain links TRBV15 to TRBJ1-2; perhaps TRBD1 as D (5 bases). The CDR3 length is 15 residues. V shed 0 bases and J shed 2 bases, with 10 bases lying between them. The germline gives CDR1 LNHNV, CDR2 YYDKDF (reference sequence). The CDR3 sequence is CATSREARANYGYTF. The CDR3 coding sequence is TGTGCCACCAGCAGAGAAGCCAGGGCCAACTATGGCTACACCTTC. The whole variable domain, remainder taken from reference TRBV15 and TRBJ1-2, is DAMVIQNPRYQVTQFGKPVTLSCSQTLNHNVMYWYQQKSSQAPKLLFHYYDKDFNNEADTPDNFQSRRPNTSFCFLDIRSPGLGDTAMYLCATSREARANYGYTFGSGTRLTVV.